Below, 29 T cell receptor beta chains from the same sample are listed, as sequenced in a study of OX40 agonist ivuxolimab in advanced cancers. Only in-frame clones appear in the TCRdb table, and some are missing; sequencing was by immunoSEQ multiplex PCR. The data show more than 45,000 clones, almost 90% seen once. Source: CD4+ or CD8+ T cells sorted from blood, taken in a trial of the OX40 agonist ivuxolimab. The receptors shown here come from an adult with an advanced solid tumor such as melanoma, head and neck, liver or kidney cancer.

The genes are TRBV5-1 and TRBJ2-1; no reliable D call. The germline V gene encodes CDR1 SGHRS and CDR2 YFSETQ. Trimming pared 1 base from V and 0 bases from J, leaving 8 bases between. The CDR3 loop spans 15 amino acids. CDR3 nucleotides: TGCGCCAGCAGCTTGAGTGAGAGCTCCTACAATGAGCAGTTCTTC. Protein product: CASSLSESSYNEQFF.

This CDR3 is CASRSPLLNEQFF. CDR3 sequence (DNA): TGTGCCAGCAGATCACCCCTTCTCAATGAGCAGTTCTTC. The chain recombines TRBV6-6 with TRBJ2-1; no clear D gene. V gave up 6 bases and J gave up 6 bases, with 12 bases separating them. Germline lookup yields CDR1 MNHNY and CDR2 SVGAGI (reference sequence). There are 13 residues in the CDR3.

This clone was observed a few times. This rearrangement joins TRBV7-9 to TRBJ1-4; maybe TRBD1 (6 bases). Germline assignment: CDR1 SEHNR and CDR2 FQNEAQ (reference sequence). The CDR3 consists of 15 residues. V dropped 2 bases and J dropped 3 bases, with 10 bases sitting between them. The chain's CDR3 is CASSLRAGANEKLFF. The CDR3 DNA follows: TGTGCCAGCAGCTTACGGGCAGGGGCTAATGAAAAACTGTTTTTT.

The rearrangement links TRBV5-4 to TRBJ2-3; 9 nucleotides agree with TRBD1. The trim removed 3 bases at V and 4 bases at J, leaving 6 bases unmatched. Per germline, CDR1 SGHNT and CDR2 YYREEE (reference sequence). The CDR3 runs to 15 residues. The CDR3 sequence: CASSSWDRVPDTQYF. CDR3 DNA: TGTGCCAGCAGCTCATGGGACAGGGTCCCAGATACGCAGTATTTT.

The chain couples TRBV7-8 to TRBJ2-3; TRBD2 aligns across 9 bases. Trimming at V came to 5 bases and at J to 2 bases, leaving 8 bases not matched to a gene. Per germline, CDR1 SGHVS and CDR2 FQNEAQ. The CDR3 covers 16 residues. The CDR3 protein is CASSAGLATFTDTQYF. Here the CDR3 DNA reads TGTGCCAGCAGCGCCGGACTAGCGACCTTCACAGATACGCAGTATTTT.

The V and J genes are TRBV18 and TRBJ2-7; a possible D gene is TRBD1 (6 bases). The CDR3 covers 14 residues. V lost 4 bases and J lost 4, with 14 bases in between. Germline V gives CDR1 KGHSH, CDR2 LQKENI. CDR3 amino acids: CASSLQGHQYEQYF. DNA for the CDR3: TGTGCCAGCTCACTACAGGGACACCAATACGAGCAGTACTTC.

CDR3 nucleotides: TGTGCCAGCAGCAGCAGTGGGGTGGGAAGCACTGAAGCTTTCTTT. It specifies CASSSSGVGSTEAFF. J is TRBJ1-1 and V is TRBV2; D is unresolved. Looked up from germline, CDR1 is SNHLY and CDR2 is FYNNEI. V lost 6 bases and J lost 4, with 18 bases in between. The CDR3 has 15 residues.

The gene calls are TRBV18 and TRBJ1-3; tentatively, D is TRBD1 (5 bases). The CDR3 contains 16 residues. Germline values: CDR1 KGHSH, CDR2 LQKENI. V lost 4 bases and J lost 1, with 14 bases in between. The CDR3 sequence: CASSLDSPGSGNTIYF. The CDR3 coding sequence is TGTGCCAGCTCACTCGACAGCCCGGGATCTGGAAACACCATATATTTT.

The genes are TRBV5-1 and TRBJ2-7, with 9 positions matching TRBD1. In germline, CDR1 is SGHRS, CDR2 YFSETQ. Trimming cost V 4 bases and J 1 base; bases outside gene matches: 3. The CDR3 extends over 14 amino acids. CDR3 nucleotide sequence: TGCGCCAGCAGCGTGGACAGGGGATCCTACGAGCAGTACTTC. Encoded protein: CASSVDRGSYEQYF.

The rearrangement links TRBV29-1 to TRBJ1-1, with D unclear. The V and J ends lost 8 bases and 1 base respectively, with 14 bases between them. Germline-derived CDR1 and CDR2 are SQVTM and ANQGSEA. There are 13 residues in the CDR3. CDR3 nucleotide sequence: TGCAGCCATATAATACAGAGGAACACTGAAGCTTTCTTT. It encodes CSHIIQRNTEAFF.

This chain uses TRBV14 with TRBJ2-7; D not certain. This CDR3 has 12 residues. Trimming removed 2 bases from V and 6 bases from J, with 8 bases in between. Germline V gives CDR1 SGHDN, CDR2 FVKESK. CDR3: CASSQSRLEQYF. As DNA, the CDR3 is TGTGCCAGCAGCCAAAGTAGGCTCGAGCAGTACTTC.

In its sample, this clone was seen once. The V and J genes are TRBV6-6 and TRBJ2-1; 10 nucleotides line up with TRBD2. V was pared by 6 bases and J by 4 bases, with 6 bases of the junction left unmatched. Germline V gene data show CDR1 as MNHNY and CDR2 as SVGAGI (reference sequence). CDR3 length: 15 residues. The CDR3 is CASRSLAGEYNEQFF. The CDR3 DNA is TGTGCCAGCAGGTCTCTAGCGGGAGAATACAATGAGCAGTTCTTC.

The chain recombines TRBV5-1 with TRBJ2-3; 12 bases match TRBD2. Germline lookup yields CDR1 SGHRS and CDR2 YFSETQ. This CDR3 has 17 amino acids. Trimming took 3 bases from V and 0 from J; bases not matched to a gene: 5. This chain's CDR3 is CASSYGTSGYSTDTQYF. CDR3 coding DNA: TGCGCCAGCAGCTACGGGACTAGCGGGTATAGCACAGATACGCAGTATTTT.

This sequence joins TRBV9 and TRBJ2-2, with 7 bases fitting TRBD2. The CDR3 spans 17 residues. After removal of 0 bases from V and 2 bases from J, the junction contained 7 bases not matched to a gene. CDR1 and CDR2 from the germline V gene are SGDLS and YYNGEE. The CDR3 nucleotides read TGTGCCAGCAGCGTAGGTGTGCTAGCGGTAAACACCGGGGAGCTGTTTTTT. As protein: CASSVGVLAVNTGELFF.

This chain links TRBV7-6 with TRBJ2-7; 9 bases agree with TRBD1. CDR3 length: 15 amino acids. The junction had 9 bases not matched to a gene; V was cut back by 5 bases and J by 4 bases. Germline V lookup: CDR1 SGHVS, CDR2 FNYEAQ. The CDR3 sequence is CASSPGTGRLYEQYF. The CDR3 nucleotides are TGTGCCAGCAGCCCAGGGACAGGGCGGCTATACGAGCAGTACTTC.

The chain joins TRBV20-1 to TRBJ2-4; D assignment may be TRBD1 or TRBD2 (5 bases each). The V gene's germline CDR1 is DFQATT and CDR2 SNEGSKA (reference sequence). Trimming removed 5 bases at V and 9 bases at J, with 11 bases between. This CDR3 region has 11 residues. Here the CDR3 reads CSAVVGGIQYF. CDR3 sequence (DNA): TGCAGTGCTGTCGTTGGGGGCATTCAGTACTTC.

In DNA form, the CDR3 reads TGTGCCAGCAGCTTGGGACAGGCGAACACTGAAGCTTTCTTT. Amino acid sequence: CASSLGQANTEAFF. The V gene is TRBV5-6, the J gene TRBJ1-1; weak D call: TRBD1 (6 bases). This CDR3 has 14 amino acids. Germline CDR1 is SGHDT and CDR2 is YYEEEE. V dropped 0 bases and J dropped 1 base, with 7 bases sitting between them.

This clone is a singleton in its sample. The rearrangement links TRBV19 to TRBJ2-2; D not certain. With 5 bases removed from V and 7 bases from J, the gap between germline ends came to 11 bases. The germline V gene encodes CDR1 LNHDA and CDR2 SQIVND (reference sequence). The CDR3 consists of 13 residues. As DNA, the CDR3 is TGTGCCAGTAGTCTACTAAAGGGCGGGGAGCTGTTTTTT. Translated: CASSLLKGGELFF.

The J gene is TRBJ1-4, the V gene TRBV7-8; 10 bases are shared with TRBD1. With V trimmed by 8 bases and J by 7 bases, 7 bases remained unmatched. In germline, CDR1 is SGHVS, CDR2 FQNEAQ. The CDR3 runs 14 residues. Written as DNA, the CDR3 is TGTGCCAGCGGCCAGACAGGGGGCCTTGAAAAACTGTTTTTT. Encoded protein: CASGQTGGLEKLFF.

The rearrangement links TRBV6-1 to TRBJ2-7; the D call may be TRBD1 or TRBD2 (5 bases each). V dropped 2 bases and J dropped 2 bases, with 10 bases sitting between them. The germline gives CDR1 MNHNS, CDR2 SASEGT. The CDR3 is made up of 14 amino acids. CDR3 coding DNA: TGTGCCAGCAGTGAATTGGGGGTGGCCTACGAGCAGTACTTC. Its protein is CASSELGVAYEQYF.

The chain is built from TRBV5-1 and TRBJ2-4; 7 nucleotides agree with TRBD1. The CDR3 has 15 amino acids. The germline V gene encodes CDR1 SGHRS and CDR2 YFSETQ. J was trimmed by 6 bases and V by 1 base; bases with no gene match: 7. CDR3 nucleotides: TGCGCCAGCAGCTTGACAGGGGTGGGCGCAAACATTCAGTACTTC. This translates into CASSLTGVGANIQYF.

The chain combines TRBV2 with TRBJ1-4; the D gene is possibly TRBD1 (6 bases). The V and J ends lost 0 bases and 2 bases respectively, with 10 bases between them. The CDR3 sequence is 16 residues long. Germline CDR1 and CDR2: SNHLY and FYNNEI. The CDR3, as DNA: TGTGCCAGCAGTGAAGCGGGGGGGCTCACTAATGAAAAACTGTTTTTT. Translated, it gives CASSEAGGLTNEKLFF.

The chain employs TRBV7-9 and TRBJ1-2; 10 bases align to TRBD1. The trim removed 4 bases at V and 6 bases at J, leaving 5 bases unmatched. Germline assignment: CDR1 SEHNR and CDR2 FQNEAQ (reference sequence). This CDR3 is 14 amino acids long. The CDR3 protein is CASSSPGQGNGYTF. The CDR3 DNA reads TGTGCCAGCAGCTCCCCGGGACAGGGGAATGGCTACACCTTC.

This chain connects TRBV2 to TRBJ2-3, with TRBD2 identical over 7 bases. This CDR3 region has 16 residues. V was pared by 11 bases and J by 1 base, with 15 bases of the junction left unmatched. The germline CDR1 and CDR2 sequences are SNHLY and FYNNEI. The CDR3 bases are TGTGCCGGTCGGGGCGGGAGCACCGAACGCACAGATACGCAGTATTTT. Translated, it gives CAGRGGSTERTDTQYF.

CDR3 nucleotides: TGTGCCAGCAAAAGGACAGGGTCTCTGGAGACCCAGTACTTC. Amino acid sequence: CASKRTGSLETQYF. The chain recombines TRBV14 with TRBJ2-5, with 8 bases aligning to TRBD1. J was trimmed by 5 bases and V by 7 bases; bases with no gene match: 9. The V gene's germline CDR1 is SGHDN and CDR2 FVKESK. CDR3 size: 14 residues.

The chain has TRBV2 and TRBJ1-5, with TRBD1 identical over 7 bases. CDR3 size: 14 residues. Germline V gene lookup returns CDR1 SNHLY and CDR2 FYNNEI. Trimming cost V 6 bases and J 3 bases; bases outside gene matches: 5. CDR3 nucleotides: TGTGCCAGCAGGAGGGGACAGAACAATCAGCCCCAGCATTTT. This encodes CASRRGQNNQPQHF.

This clone came up a few times. The chain uses TRBV15 and TRBJ2-4; 11 bases fit TRBD2. The trim removed 1 base at V and 0 bases at J, leaving 2 bases unmatched. Looked up from germline, CDR1 is LNHNV and CDR2 is YYDKDF (reference sequence). The CDR3 is 17 amino acids. For the CDR3, the DNA is TGTGCCACCAGCAGAGGAGGGACTAGCGGAGCCAAAAACATTCAGTACTTC. Translating it yields CATSRGGTSGAKNIQYF.

This clone was seen once. The chain uses TRBV7-2 and TRBJ2-7; unclear D gene. This CDR3 comprises 13 residues. Trimming removed 3 bases from V and 3 bases from J, with 9 bases in between. Germline assignment: CDR1 SGHTA and CDR2 FQGNSA. The CDR3 protein is CASSFNGGYEQYF. CDR3 coding DNA: TGTGCCAGCAGCTTTAACGGTGGCTACGAGCAGTACTTC.

The V call is TRBV15, the J call TRBJ1-5; the D is unclear. Germline V gene lookup returns CDR1 LNHNV and CDR2 YYDKDF (reference sequence). V lost 0 bases and J 7 bases, leaving 13 bases between the germline ends. The CDR3 has 15 amino acids. CDR3 sequence: CATSREWEGGQPQHF. In DNA form, the CDR3 reads TGTGCCACCAGCAGAGAGTGGGAGGGTGGGCAGCCCCAGCATTTT.